Following are 10 T cell receptor beta chains from one sample sequenced in a study of Ad26.COV2.S vaccination and SARS-CoV-2 variants. TCRdb keeps only in-frame clones here, not all; method: immunoSEQ multiplex PCR. This table has some 320,000 clones, around 83% appearing once. The sample's treatment: roughly 20 received Ad26.COV2.S at low or high dose, single or two shots; a few received placebo; per-sample allocation not given. Samples came from day 63 after the first vaccine or placebo injection. Material: peripheral blood, obtained in a trial of Ad26.COV2.S vaccine versus placebo. The receptors originated from a person between 18 and 65 years old who received the Ad26.COV2.S COVID-19 vaccine or a placebo.

This clone was detected only once. The rearrangement uses TRBV19 and TRBJ2-5, with TRBD1 matching 8 bases. The ends lost 4 bases at V and 5 bases at J; junction bases unmatched: 12. This CDR3 spans 16 amino acids. Germline V gene lookup returns CDR1 LNHDA and CDR2 SQIVND (reference sequence). The CDR3 protein is CASSTLARQGTETQYF. The DNA of the CDR3 is TGTGCCAGTAGTACCCTAGCACGACAGGGGACGGAGACCCAGTACTTC.

The chain is built from TRBV5-4 and TRBJ2-3; 9 nucleotides agree with TRBD1. Germline V gene data show CDR1 as SGHNT and CDR2 as YYREEE (reference sequence). The CDR3 is 17 amino acids. V shed 4 bases, J shed 3 bases, and the junction held 12 bases outside the gene matches. CDR3 in amino acids: CASSDPPGQGETDTQYF. The CDR3, as DNA: TGTGCCAGCAGCGATCCACCGGGACAGGGTGAGACAGATACGCAGTATTTT.

The J gene is TRBJ1-2, the V gene TRBV5-1; D gene ambiguous. CDR1 SGHRS and CDR2 YFSETQ come from the germline V gene. This CDR3 spans 15 amino acids. V lost 0 bases and J lost 8, with 17 bases in between. This chain's CDR3 is CASSLEIGRFGGYTF. The CDR3, as DNA: TGCGCCAGCAGCTTGGAGATTGGGCGTTTCGGGGGCTACACCTTC.

In its sample, this clone was seen a few times. The genes are TRBV5-4 and TRBJ1-2; tentative D call: TRBD1 (5 bases). Between the trimmed V and J ends, which lost 6 bases and 2 bases, there was a span of 17 bases. Germline values: CDR1 SGHNT, CDR2 YYREEE (reference sequence). This CDR3 is 15 amino acids long. In DNA form, the CDR3 reads TGTGCCAGCAAAGGGGTCCAGGGCGAGAACTATGGCTACACCTTC. The encoded protein is CASKGVQGENYGYTF.

This clone was seen only once. This chain uses TRBV15 with TRBJ1-1, with D perhaps matching TRBD1 (6 bases). The CDR3 totals 15 residues. The V end lost 1 base, the J end lost 5 bases, and 14 bases lay between the germline ends. CDR1 LNHNV and CDR2 YYDKDF come from the germline V gene (reference sequence). In nucleotides, the CDR3 is TGTGCCACCAGCAGAGGGACAGTGGCATGGACTGAAGCTTTCTTT. Residues: CATSRGTVAWTEAFF.

This clone has just a few counts. V gene TRBV6-5 combines with J gene TRBJ1-5, with 9 bases aligning to TRBD1. CDR3 length: 15 residues. V trimming: 6 bases; J trimming: 5 bases; junction bases outside the gene matches: 8. Germline V gene lookup returns CDR1 MNHEY and CDR2 SVGAGI. The CDR3 DNA follows: TGTGCCAGCAGCACCGGGACAGGGTTTGATCAGCCCCAGCATTTT. It encodes CASSTGTGFDQPQHF.

This clone was recorded only once. The V and J genes are TRBV15 and TRBJ2-5; D gene uncertain. This CDR3 spans 15 amino acids. Germline CDR1 LNHNV, CDR2 YYDKDF (reference sequence). With 0 bases removed from V and 1 base from J, the gap between germline ends came to 9 bases. CDR3 DNA sequence: TGTGCCACCAGCAGAGATTTGGCAGCCCAAGAGACCCAGTACTTC. Its protein product is CATSRDLAAQETQYF. Full variable domain (rest looked up from reference TRBV15 and TRBJ2-5): DAMVIQNPRYQVTQFGKPVTLSCSQTLNHNVMYWYQQKSSQAPKLLFHYYDKDFNNEADTPDNFQSRRPNTSFCFLDIRSPGLGDTAMYLCATSRDLAAQETQYFGPGTRLLVL.

This chain connects TRBV19 to TRBJ1-1; the match to TRBD1 covers 9 bases. V lost 5 bases and J lost 4; bases outside the gene matches: 2. In germline, CDR1 is LNHDA, CDR2 SQIVND (reference sequence). CDR3 length: 13 residues. In nucleotides, the CDR3 is TGTGCCAGTAGTTCGACAGGGGGCACTGAAGCTTTCTTT. Translating it yields CASSSTGGTEAFF. Complete variable domain (other parts from reference TRBV19 and TRBJ1-1): DGGITQSPKYLFRKEGQNVTLSCEQNLNHDAMYWYRQDPGQGLRLIYYSQIVNDFQKGDIAEGYSVSREKKESFPLTVTSAQKNPTAFYLCASSSTGGTEAFFGQGTRLTVV.

J is TRBJ2-3 and V is TRBV30, with 9 bases aligning to TRBD1. Germline CDR1 reads GTSNPN; CDR2 reads SVGIG (reference sequence). Unmatched junction bases numbered 4, after V lost 1 base and J lost 2 bases. CDR3 size: 15 residues. The CDR3 DNA is TGTGCCTGGAGTGCTGGGACAGGGCACACAGATACGCAGTATTTT. Amino acid sequence: CAWSAGTGHTDTQYF. The full variable domain, completed using reference TRBV30 and TRBJ2-3, is SQTIHQWPATLVQPVGSPLSLECTVEGTSNPNLYWYRQAAGRGLQLLFYSVGIGQISSEVPQNLSASRPQDRQFILSSKKLLLSDSGFYLCAWSAGTGHTDTQYFGPGTRLTVL.

With regard to this clone: Additional DNA sequences in this sample encode the identical CDR3. The CDR3 is CASSFGGNQPQHF. The CDR3 DNA follows: TGTGCCAGCAGTTTTGGGGGGAATCAGCCCCAGCATTTT. The rearrangement uses TRBV12-3 or TRBV12-4 and TRBJ1-5; D possibly corresponds to TRBD1 (5 bases). V was trimmed by 3 bases and J by 4 bases, leaving 7 bases between them. This CDR3 is 13 amino acids long.